This entry features one T cell receptor (beta chain) sequence. With 3 bases removed from V and 0 bases from J, the gap between germline ends came to 14 bases. The CDR3 is 15 amino acids. Germline loops: CDR1 DFQATT, CDR2 SNEGSKA (reference sequence). This entry is derived from a study of response to subunit inactivated influenza vaccine. One entry per CDR3 protein, called by TCRdb with MiXCR from the RT-PCR reads. The table includes more than 450,000 distinct CDR3 sequences, over 9% detected once. The sample was also linked to a second study, of T cells expressing NK-cell markers. That publication notes: TCR beta cDNA was made by 5'RACE template switching with UMIs. Sorted CD3+CD56-NKG2C+, CD3+CD56+NKG2C+ and CD3+CD56+NKG2C- T cells supplied the TCR beta repertoires. The authors restricted sorting to alpha-beta TCR T cells with an anti-gamma-delta TCR antibody in several experiments. Of the CD8+ T cell pool in several donors, roughly 1.0-8% was accounted for by dominant NKG2C+ clonotypes. These same clonotypes (in a handful of donors) also led the CD3+CD56-NKG2C+ fraction.

The chain is built from TRBV20-1 and TRBJ2-5; no clear D gene. The TCR comes from a man aged 50-60 years who received an inactivated influenza vaccine. Material: PBMCs from blood, obtained on the day of vaccination. CDR3 protein: CSARGHRENQETQYF. The CDR3 nucleotides are TGCAGTGCTAGGGGTCACCGTGAGAACCAAGAGACCCAGTACTTC.